These 11 T cell receptor beta chains originate from one sample sequenced in a study of blood T cell repertoires in COVID-19. The protocol was immunoSEQ multiplex PCR, while the TCRdb copy is restricted to in-frame clones and leaves out a portion. This sample has some 250,000 clones, with around 89% found just once. Material for sequencing was PBMCs or T cells enriched from blood (not recorded which). All receptors come from a man in his forties who had recovered from COVID-19.

Here the CDR3 reads CASSSQGNNIQYF. In nucleotides, the CDR3 is TGTGCCAGCAGCTCCCAGGGTAACAACATTCAGTACTTC. The chain couples TRBV11-2 to TRBJ2-4, with D possibly TRBD1 on 5 matching bases. The CDR3 is 13 amino acids. The germline V and J ends were trimmed by 4 bases and 7 bases, with 11 bases remaining between them. Germline V gene data show CDR1 as SGHAT and CDR2 as FQNNGV.

V and J are TRBV29-1 and TRBJ2-2; D is undetermined. The germline V gene has CDR1 SQVTM and CDR2 ANQGSEA. V was cut by 4 bases and J by 1 base, with 7 bases left in between. This CDR3 region has 13 residues. The CDR3 DNA sequence: TGCAGCGTTGGGGCAGGGAACACCGGGGAGCTGTTTTTT. This encodes CSVGAGNTGELFF.

V gene TRBV21-1 combines with J gene TRBJ1-2; the D segment call TRBD1 is taken from the table without a DNA check. TRBV21-1 is an annotated pseudogene. The CDR3 has 13 residues. CDR3: CASSKRAGLIYTF. CDR3 DNA: TGTGCCAGCAGCAAACGGGCAGGGTTAATCTACACCTTC.

The V and J genes are TRBV5-1 and TRBJ1-1; TRBD1 is a possible D gene (5 bases). The CDR3 is 13 amino acids. The V end was cut by 4 bases, the J end by 7 bases, with 14 bases between. CDR1 is SGHRS and CDR2 is YFSETQ in the germline V gene. Here the CDR3 DNA reads TGCGCCAGCAGCCACCCGGGGGGAGATGAAGCTTTCTTT. Its protein product is CASSHPGGDEAFF. Together with reference TRBV5-1 and TRBJ1-1, the CDR3 gives the full variable domain: KAGVTQTPRYLIKTRGQQVTLSCSPISGHRSVSWYQQTPGQGLQFLFEYFSETQRNKGNFPGRFSGRQFSNSRSEMNVSTLELGDSALYLCASSHPGGDEAFFGQGTRLTVV.

This chain connects TRBV30 to TRBJ1-4; 7 bases match TRBD1. Per the germline V gene, CDR1 is GTSNPN and CDR2 is SVGIG (reference sequence). CDR3 length: 15 amino acids. Germline trimming cut 1 base from V and 8 bases from J; bases unmatched to any gene: 10. The CDR3 sequence: CAWSAQQGTGEKLFF. As DNA, the CDR3 is TGTGCCTGGAGTGCACAACAGGGGACGGGCGAAAAACTGTTTTTT.

The chain carries TRBV15 and TRBJ1-1, with D perhaps matching TRBD1 (6 bases). Germline V gene data show CDR1 as LNHNV and CDR2 as YYDKDF (reference sequence). Trimming took 1 base from V and 0 from J, leaving 9 bases between them. The CDR3 is 15 amino acids. The CDR3 DNA is TGTGCCACCAGCAGAGCTACAGGGATGAACACTGAAGCTTTCTTT. The encoded protein is CATSRATGMNTEAFF. The variable domain in full, completed from reference TRBV15 and TRBJ1-1, reads DAMVIQNPRYQVTQFGKPVTLSCSQTLNHNVMYWYQQKSSQAPKLLFHYYDKDFNNEADTPDNFQSRRPNTSFCFLDIRSPGLGDTAMYLCATSRATGMNTEAFFGQGTRLTVV.

The genes are TRBV7-2 and TRBJ2-1; TRBD1 agrees at 8 bases. Germline-derived CDR1 and CDR2 are SGHTA and FQGNSA. CDR3 length: 15 amino acids. The J segment lost 7 bases and the V segment lost 1 base, leaving 6 bases of the junction unmatched. DNA for the CDR3: TGTGCCAGCAGCTTAGACGGACAGGGTAGGAATGAGCAGTTCTTC. This translates into CASSLDGQGRNEQFF.

For this clone: A read error may account for a junction end that differs from germline. The J gene is TRBJ2-5, the V gene TRBV5-6, with 15 positions matching TRBD2. Per germline, CDR1 SGHDT and CDR2 YYEEEE. CDR3 length equals 14 residues. In DNA, the CDR3 is TGTGCCAGCAGCTTGGGGACTAGCGGGGGGGCCAGGGACTTC. Its translation is CASSLGTSGGARDF.

The chain carries TRBV7-9 and TRBJ2-1, with 7 bases matching TRBD1. Germline loops: CDR1 SEHNR, CDR2 FQNEAQ (reference sequence). The CDR3 is made up of 15 amino acids. Trimming took 3 bases from V and 6 from J; bases not matched to a gene: 8. CDR3 DNA: TGTGCCAGCAGCTTGGCTGGACAGGTATTCAATGAGCAGTTCTTC. It specifies CASSLAGQVFNEQFF.

The chain is built from TRBV7-6 and TRBJ2-2; D unresolved. The CDR3 covers 13 residues. The V and J ends lost 3 bases and 1 base respectively, with 3 bases between them. CDR1 is SGHVS, CDR2 FNYEAQ, per germline. The CDR3 bases are TGTGCCAGCAGCTTCAGGAACACCGGGGAGCTGTTTTTT. Protein sequence: CASSFRNTGELFF. The whole variable domain, filled in from reference TRBV7-6 and TRBJ2-2, reads GAGVSQSPRYKVTKRGQDVALRCDPISGHVSLYWYRQALGQGPEFLTYFNYEAQQDKSGLPNDRFSAERPEGSISTLTIQRTEQRDSAMYRCASSFRNTGELFFGEGSRLTVL.

The chain recombines TRBV2 with TRBJ2-7; 9 bases agree with TRBD2. The CDR3 runs 15 residues. Germline V gene lookup returns CDR1 SNHLY and CDR2 FYNNEI. Germline trimming cut 4 bases from V and 3 bases from J; bases unmatched to any gene: 7. The CDR3 bases are TGTGCCAGCAGTGGTTTAGCGGGGGCCCTCTACGAGCAGTACTTC. Protein product: CASSGLAGALYEQYF.